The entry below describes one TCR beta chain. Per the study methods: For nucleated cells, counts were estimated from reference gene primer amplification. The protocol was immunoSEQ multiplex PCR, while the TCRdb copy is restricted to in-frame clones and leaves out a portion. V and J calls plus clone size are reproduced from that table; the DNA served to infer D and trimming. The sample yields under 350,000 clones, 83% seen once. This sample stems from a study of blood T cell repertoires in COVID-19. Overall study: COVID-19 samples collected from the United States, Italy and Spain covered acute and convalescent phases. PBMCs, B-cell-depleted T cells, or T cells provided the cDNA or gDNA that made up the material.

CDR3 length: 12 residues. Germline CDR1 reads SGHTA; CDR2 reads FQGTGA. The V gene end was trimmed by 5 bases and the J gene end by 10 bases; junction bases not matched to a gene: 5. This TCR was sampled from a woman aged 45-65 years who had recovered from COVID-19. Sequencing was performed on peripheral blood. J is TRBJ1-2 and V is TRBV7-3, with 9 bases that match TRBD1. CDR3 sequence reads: CASSPGQGPYTF. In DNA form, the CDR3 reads TGTGCCAGCAGCCCCGGACAGGGGCCCTACACCTTC.